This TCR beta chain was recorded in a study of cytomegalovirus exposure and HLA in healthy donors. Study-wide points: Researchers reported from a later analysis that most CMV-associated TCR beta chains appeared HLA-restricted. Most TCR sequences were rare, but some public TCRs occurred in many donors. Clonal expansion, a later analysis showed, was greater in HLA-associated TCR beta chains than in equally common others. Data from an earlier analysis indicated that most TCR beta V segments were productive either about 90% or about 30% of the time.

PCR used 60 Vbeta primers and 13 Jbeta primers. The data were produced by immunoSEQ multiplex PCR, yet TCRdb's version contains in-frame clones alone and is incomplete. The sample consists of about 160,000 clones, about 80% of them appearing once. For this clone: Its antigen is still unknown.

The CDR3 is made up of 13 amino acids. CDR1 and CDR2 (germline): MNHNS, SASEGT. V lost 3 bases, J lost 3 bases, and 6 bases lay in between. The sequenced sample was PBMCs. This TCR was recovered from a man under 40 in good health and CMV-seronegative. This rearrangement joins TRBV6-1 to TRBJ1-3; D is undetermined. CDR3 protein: CASSDRIGNTIYF. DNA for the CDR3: TGTGCCAGCAGTGACAGGATTGGAAACACCATATATTTT.